This T cell receptor beta chain was sequenced for a study of a mutant IDH1 vaccine in newly diagnosed glioma. The CDR3 runs 15 residues. V was clipped by 0 bases and J by 1 base, with 9 bases between them. Germline V gene lookup returns CDR1 SGDLS and CDR2 YYNGEE. Note on this clone: The antigen is unknown.

Specified time point: week 23, last vaccination. Alongside topical imiquimod, each dose of vaccine comprised 300 ug of mutant IDH1 20-mer peptide. Only in-frame clones appear in the TCRdb table, and some are missing; sequencing was by immunoSEQ multiplex PCR. Here the sample spans about 44,000 clones, around 93% being singletons. The chain employs TRBV9 and TRBJ2-3; D might be TRBD2 (6 bases). The TCR sequence derives from a man aged 50-59 years with glioma. The sample in question was PBMCs, obtained from a glioma patient whose treatment included an IDH1 peptide vaccine. The CDR3 sequence is CASSVVASGTDTQYF. The CDR3 DNA sequence: TGTGCCAGCAGCGTAGTAGCTAGCGGCACAGATACGCAGTATTTT.